This is a list of T cell receptor beta chains from one sample in a study of CD8+ T cells in alopecia areata. Data came from immunoSEQ multiplex PCR; TCRdb stores just in-frame clones and leaves some out. The profile shows about 290,000 clones, roughly 64% of them singletons. Sequences were derived from CD4+ T cells sorted from blood, sampled at week 24, from a patient treated with tofacitinib. The receptors stem from a human donor with alopecia areata. Each CDR3 is given with its conserved first and last residue. A D gene is named only where the DNA matches it firmly. Rows give clone size only sometimes, using once, few, many, or a class for an expanded clone.

few	TRBJ2-4	TRBD1	TRBV28	CASSPRQGIAKNIQYF	TGTGCCAGCAGCCCGAGACAGGGGATAGCCAAAAACATTCAGTACTTC
.	TRBJ2-5	.	TRBV11-2	CASSQGRETQYF	TGTGCCAGCAGCCAAGGGAGGGAGACCCAGTACTTC
.	TRBJ2-2	.	TRBV7-2	CASSLEFMVGTGELFF	TGTGCCAGCAGCTTAGAATTTATGGTCGGCACCGGGGAGCTGTTTTTT
.	TRBJ1-5	TRBD1	TRBV29-1	CSVGEGRGTQHF	TGCAGCGTTGGAGAGGGCAGGGGGACCCAGCATTTT
.	TRBJ2-1	.	TRBV29-1	CSATRVPYNEQFF	TGCAGCGCGACCAGGGTACCCTACAATGAGCAGTTCTTC
.	TRBJ1-1	.	TRBV30	CAWIRGNTEAFF	TGTGCCTGGATAAGGGGGAACACTGAAGCTTTCTTT
.	TRBJ2-1	TRBD2	TRBV27	CASSFGTSIYNEQFF	TGTGCCAGCAGTTTCGGGACTAGCATCTACAATGAGCAGTTCTTC
.	TRBJ2-4	.	TRBV7-9	CASSLEQVQYF	TGTGCCAGCAGCTTAGAGCAGGTTCAGTACTTC
.	TRBJ1-2	TRBD1	TRBV27	CASSSLGQRYGYTF	TGTGCCAGCAGTAGCCTGGGACAGAGGTATGGCTACACCTTC
.	TRBJ2-1	TRBD2	TRBV30	CAWSVSGGYNEQFF	TGTGCCTGGAGTGTTTCGGGGGGATACAATGAGCAGTTCTTC
.	TRBJ1-2	.	TRBV6-6	CASSRSDGGTNYGYTF	TGTGCCAGCAGTCGCTCGGATGGAGGGACGAACTATGGCTACACCTTC
few	TRBJ2-7	TRBD1	TRBV5-6	CASRARWDSSYEQYF	TGTGCCAGCAGAGCAAGGTGGGACAGTTCCTACGAGCAGTACTTC
few	TRBJ2-7	.	TRBV7-9	CASSFDNRKGEQYF	TGTGCCAGCAGCTTCGATAACAGGAAGGGCGAGCAGTACTTC
.	TRBJ2-2	.	TRBV7-9	CASRSPGRKNTGELFF	TGTGCCAGCAGGTCCCCGGGACGGAAGAACACCGGGGAGCTGTTTTTT
few	TRBJ2-5	.	TRBV7-2	CASSLGLGSQETQYF	TGTGCCAGCAGCTTAGGGTTGGGCTCCCAAGAGACCCAGTACTTC
.	TRBJ2-7	TRBD1	TRBV29-1	CSARPGTGDTYEQYF	TGCAGCGCTAGACCTGGGACAGGGGATACCTACGAGCAGTACTTC
.	TRBJ1-1	.	TRBV29-1	CSVGRRTAEAFF	TGCAGCGTTGGCAGGCGGACGGCCGAAGCTTTCTTT
.	TRBJ1-1	.	TRBV29-1	CSERQDLNTEAFF	TGCAGCGAAAGACAGGACCTGAACACTGAAGCTTTCTTT
.	TRBJ2-1	.	TRBV5-5	CASSPDGGAGNEQFF	TGTGCCAGCAGCCCCGATGGGGGGGCAGGCAATGAGCAGTTCTTC
.	TRBJ2-7	.	TRBV29-1	CSAQRGPLAYEQYF	TGCAGCGCCCAGAGGGGCCCACTTGCCTACGAGCAGTACTTC
.	TRBJ2-5	TRBD1	TRBV15	CATSRAGQGWETQYF	TGTGCCACCAGCAGAGCCGGACAGGGATGGGAGACCCAGTACTTC
.	TRBJ1-2	.	TRBV6-1	CASSGVRGGRDGYTF	TGTGCCAGCAGTGGGGTCCGTGGGGGCAGAGATGGCTACACCTTC
few	TRBJ2-5	.	TRBV7-2	CASSLMGSAIQETQYF	TGTGCCAGCAGCTTGATGGGCTCAGCCATCCAAGAGACCCAGTACTTC
.	TRBJ2-1	TRBD2	TRBV7-7	CASSSLAGSYNEQFF	TGTGCTAGCAGCTCACTAGCGGGGTCGTACAATGAGCAGTTCTTC
few	TRBJ1-2	.	TRBV4-3	CASSQSPGANYGYTF	TGCGCCAGCAGCCAATCCCCGGGGGCTAACTATGGCTACACCTTC
few	TRBJ2-1	.	TRBV11-2	CASSSRTPKFF	TGTGCCAGCAGCTCGCGGACTCCCAAGTTCTTC
.	TRBJ1-2	.	TRBV30	CAWSPPGPRYGYTF	TGTGCCTGGAGCCCCCCGGGGCCCCGCTATGGCTACACCTTC
.	TRBJ2-7	.	TRBV4-2	CASSQDGGTYEQYF	TGTGCCAGCAGCCAAGACGGGGGAACGTACGAGCAGTACTTC
.	TRBJ1-1	TRBD1	TRBV5-1	CASSPDRVDTEAFF	TGCGCCAGCAGTCCAGACAGGGTCGACACTGAAGCTTTCTTT
.	TRBJ2-7	TRBD1	TRBV7-6	CASSPRRQGSYEQYF	TGTGCCAGCAGCCCAAGAAGACAGGGCTCATACGAGCAGTACTTC
.	TRBJ1-2	.	TRBV30	CAWSIGQGYTF	TGTGCCTGGAGTATTGGACAAGGCTACACCTTC
.	TRBJ2-3	TRBD2	TRBV4-1	CASSPGLAEDTQYF	TGCGCCAGCAGCCCGGGACTAGCGGAGGATACGCAGTATTTT
.	TRBJ1-1	.	TRBV6-1	CASSVRAANTEAFF	TGTGCCAGCAGTGTTAGGGCAGCTAACACTGAAGCTTTCTTT
.	TRBJ2-5	.	TRBV30	CAWNPGGRETQYF	TGTGCCTGGAACCCCGGGGGTAGGGAGACCCAGTACTTC
.	TRBJ2-7	TRBD2	TRBV10-3	CATRPSGSSYEQYF	TGTGCCACCAGACCTAGCGGGAGCTCCTACGAGCAGTACTTC
.	TRBJ1-5	.	TRBV2	CASRGGVPGNQPQHF	TGTGCCAGCAGGGGGGGAGTCCCCGGCAATCAGCCCCAGCATTTT
.	TRBJ1-2	TRBD1	TRBV5-4	CASSQSRTGGYGYTF	TGTGCCAGCAGCCAGAGCAGGACAGGGGGCTATGGCTACACCTTC
.	TRBJ2-6	.	TRBV5-6	CASSHQSSGANVLTF	TGTGCCAGCAGCCACCAGAGCTCTGGGGCCAACGTCCTGACTTTC
few	TRBJ2-5	.	TRBV29-1	CSVDQAQETQYF	TGCAGCGTTGACCAGGCTCAAGAGACCCAGTACTTC
few	TRBJ2-7	.	TRBV5-1	CASSLDNYEQYF	TGCGCCAGCAGCTTGGACAACTACGAGCAGTACTTC
.	TRBJ1-1	.	TRBV27	CASSLMAGGKAFF	TGTGCCAGCAGCCTCATGGCCGGGGGTAAAGCTTTCTTT
.	TRBJ2-1	.	TRBV7-6	CASSGGRSGEQFF	TGTGCCAGCAGCGGGGGGAGGTCTGGTGAGCAGTTCTTC
many	TRBJ2-6	TRBD1	TRBV2	CASSEAGTGGAGANVLTF	TGTGCCAGCAGTGAAGCTGGGACAGGGGGCGCTGGGGCCAACGTCCTGACTTTC
.	TRBJ2-1	.	TRBV28	CASSLWTGRGDGHEQFF	TGTGCCAGCAGTTTATGGACAGGGAGGGGAGACGGGCATGAGCAGTTCTTC
once	TRBJ2-3	TRBD1	TRBV5-1	CASSPDRGQTDTQYF	TGCGCCAGCAGCCCGGACAGGGGGCAAACAGATACGCAGTATTTT
.	TRBJ2-3	.	TRBV6-5	CATRRGLTDTQYF	TGTGCCACACGAAGGGGTCTCACAGATACGCAGTATTTT
.	TRBJ2-7	.	TRBV13	CASSLDRNPLYEQYF	TGTGCCAGCAGCTTGGACAGAAACCCCCTTTACGAGCAGTACTTC
few	TRBJ2-1	.	TRBV11-2	CASSSSSYNEQFF	TGTGCCAGCAGCTCCAGCTCCTACAATGAGCAGTTCTTC
few	TRBJ1-1	.	TRBV5-8	CASSQGDGVNTEAFF	TGTGCCAGCAGCCAGGGCGACGGGGTGAACACTGAAGCTTTCTTT
few	TRBJ2-5	.	TRBV5-5	CASSLLYGATQETQYF	TGTGCCAGCAGCTTGTTGTACGGGGCGACCCAAGAGACCCAGTACTTC
.	TRBJ1-4	.	TRBV7-2	CASSLVDRGKLFF	TGTGCCAGCAGCTTAGTTGACCGGGGGAAACTGTTTTTT
.	TRBJ2-5	.	TRBV7-2	CASSFDVEETQYF	TGTGCCAGCAGCTTCGATGTTGAAGAGACCCAGTACTTC
.	TRBJ1-5	.	TRBV30	CAWSVGGGTYQPQHF	TGTGCCTGGAGTGTAGGCGGGGGCACTTATCAGCCCCAGCATTTT